This T cell receptor (beta chain) was sequenced for a study of control samples from healthy donors and cancer patients. V was clipped by 2 bases and J by 7 bases; unmatched bases: 1. In germline, CDR1 is MDHEN, CDR2 SYDVKM. CDR3 size: 14 residues. Measured with immunoSEQ multiplex PCR; TCRdb has only the in-frame clones, and not every one. The sample contains 200,000 or so clones, 85% to 95% of which appear only once. The source material was blood. The sequence derives from a man aged 50-60 years in good health. V is TRBV28 and J is TRBJ1-6, with 8 bases lining up with TRBD1. The CDR3 reads CASSLGDRNSPLHF. CDR3 bases: TGTGCCAGCAGTTTAGGGGACAGGAATTCACCCCTCCACTTT.